Listed here is a single T cell receptor (beta chain). Antigen specificity is unknown. The data stem from a study of vaccination and CD4 T cells after COVID-19. J gave up 0 bases and V 5 bases, and 8 bases lay outside the gene matches. There are 15 residues in the CDR3. Germline loops: CDR1 DFQATT, CDR2 SNEGSKA (reference sequence). The treatment denotes: roughly nine-day PBMC culture with coronavirus spike peptide pools or control peptides (ViraFEST assay). An Oncomine TCR Beta short-read assay was used to sequence the DNA from cultured CD4+ T cells. TCRdb independently ran MiXCR on the PCR reads; one entry per CDR3 protein. The data show under 20,000 distinct CDR3 sequences, roughly 56% seen once.

The chain links TRBV20-1 to TRBJ2-3; 7 bases are a match to TRBD2. Material for sequencing was CD4+ T cells from blood, cultured in vitro. The clonotype originates from a human donor who had recovered from COVID-19. The CDR3, as DNA: TGCAGTGCTGGACTGGCGGGGGATAGCACAGATACGCAGTATTTT. Protein: CSAGLAGDSTDTQYF.